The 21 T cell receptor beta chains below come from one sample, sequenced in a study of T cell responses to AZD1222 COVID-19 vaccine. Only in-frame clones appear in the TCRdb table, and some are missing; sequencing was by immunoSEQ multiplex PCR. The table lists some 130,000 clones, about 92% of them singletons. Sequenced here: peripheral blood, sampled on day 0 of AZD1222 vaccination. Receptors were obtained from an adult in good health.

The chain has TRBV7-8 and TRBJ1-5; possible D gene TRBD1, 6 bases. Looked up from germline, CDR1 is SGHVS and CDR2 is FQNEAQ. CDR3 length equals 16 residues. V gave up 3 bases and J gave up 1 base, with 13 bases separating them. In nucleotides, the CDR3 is TGTGCCAGCAGCTTGTTGACCACAGGGAGCAATCAGCCCCAGCATTTT. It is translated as CASSLLTTGSNQPQHF.

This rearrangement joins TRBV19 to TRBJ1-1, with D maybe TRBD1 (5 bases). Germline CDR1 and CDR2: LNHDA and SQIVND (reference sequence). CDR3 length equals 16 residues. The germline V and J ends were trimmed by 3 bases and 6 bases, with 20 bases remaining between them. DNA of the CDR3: TGTGCCAGTAGTATGTTTGTGGGGCCCCAACCCCCTGAAGCTTTCTTT. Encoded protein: CASSMFVGPQPPEAFF.

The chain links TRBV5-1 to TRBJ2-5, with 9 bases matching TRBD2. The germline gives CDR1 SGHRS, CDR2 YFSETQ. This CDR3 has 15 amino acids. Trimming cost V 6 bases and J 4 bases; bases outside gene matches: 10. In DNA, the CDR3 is TGCGCCAGCACCTCTTTGGCGGGGGGGCCAGAGACCCAGTACTTC. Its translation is CASTSLAGGPETQYF. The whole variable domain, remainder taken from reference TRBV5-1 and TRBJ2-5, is KAGVTQTPRYLIKTRGQQVTLSCSPISGHRSVSWYQQTPGQGLQFLFEYFSETQRNKGNFPGRFSGRQFSNSRSEMNVSTLELGDSALYLCASTSLAGGPETQYFGPGTRLLVL.

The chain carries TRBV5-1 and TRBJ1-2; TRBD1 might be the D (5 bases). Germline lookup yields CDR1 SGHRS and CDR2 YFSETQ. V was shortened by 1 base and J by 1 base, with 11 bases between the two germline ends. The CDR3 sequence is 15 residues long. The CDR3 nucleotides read TGCGCCAGCAGCTTGCAGGGTTTGGATAACTATGGCTACACCTTC. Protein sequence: CASSLQGLDNYGYTF.

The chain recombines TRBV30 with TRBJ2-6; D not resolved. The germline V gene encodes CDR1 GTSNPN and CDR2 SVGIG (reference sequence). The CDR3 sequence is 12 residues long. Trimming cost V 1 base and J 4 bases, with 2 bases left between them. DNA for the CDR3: TGTGCCTGGAGTGAGGGGGCCAACGTCCTGACTTTC. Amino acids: CAWSEGANVLTF.

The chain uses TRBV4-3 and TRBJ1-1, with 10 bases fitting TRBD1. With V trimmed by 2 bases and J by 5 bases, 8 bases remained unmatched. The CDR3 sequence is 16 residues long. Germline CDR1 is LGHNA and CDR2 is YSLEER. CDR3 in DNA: TGCGCCAGCAGCCAAACTACCGGGACAGGGGAAACTGAAGCTTTCTTT. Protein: CASSQTTGTGETEAFF.

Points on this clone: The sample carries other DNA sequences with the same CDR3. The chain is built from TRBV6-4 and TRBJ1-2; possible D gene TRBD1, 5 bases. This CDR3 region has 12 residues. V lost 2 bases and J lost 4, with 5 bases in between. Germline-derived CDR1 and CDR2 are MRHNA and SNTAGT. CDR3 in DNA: TGTGCCAGCAGTGACGGGGGCTATGGCTACACCTTC. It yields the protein CASSDGGYGYTF.

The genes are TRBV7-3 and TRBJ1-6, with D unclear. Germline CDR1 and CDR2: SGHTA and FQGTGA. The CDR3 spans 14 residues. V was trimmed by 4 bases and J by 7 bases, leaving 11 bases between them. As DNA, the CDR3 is TGTGCCAGCAGCTCAGCCAGTGGGAATTCACCCCTCCACTTT. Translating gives CASSSASGNSPLHF.

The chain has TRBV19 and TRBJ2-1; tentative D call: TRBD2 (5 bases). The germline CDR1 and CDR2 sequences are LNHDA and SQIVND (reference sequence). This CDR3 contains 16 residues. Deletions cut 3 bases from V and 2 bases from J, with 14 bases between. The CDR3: CASSIVETTPYNEQFF. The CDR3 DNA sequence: TGTGCCAGTAGTATCGTAGAGACTACTCCCTACAATGAGCAGTTCTTC. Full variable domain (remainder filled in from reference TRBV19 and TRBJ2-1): DGGITQSPKYLFRKEGQNVTLSCEQNLNHDAMYWYRQDPGQGLRLIYYSQIVNDFQKGDIAEGYSVSREKKESFPLTVTSAQKNPTAFYLCASSIVETTPYNEQFFGPGTRLTVL.

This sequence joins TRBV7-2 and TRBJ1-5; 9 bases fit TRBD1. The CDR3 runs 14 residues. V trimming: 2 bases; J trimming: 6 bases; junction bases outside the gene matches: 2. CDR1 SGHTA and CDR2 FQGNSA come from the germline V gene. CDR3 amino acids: CASSLRQGGQPQHF. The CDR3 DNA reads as TGTGCCAGCAGCTTACGACAGGGGGGTCAGCCCCAGCATTTT.

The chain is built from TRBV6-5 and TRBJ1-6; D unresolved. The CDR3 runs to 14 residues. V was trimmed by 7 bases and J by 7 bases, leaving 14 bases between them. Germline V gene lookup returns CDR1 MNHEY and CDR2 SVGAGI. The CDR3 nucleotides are TGTGCCAGCACCCGGGTCCTAACGAATTCACCCCTCCACTTT. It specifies CASTRVLTNSPLHF.

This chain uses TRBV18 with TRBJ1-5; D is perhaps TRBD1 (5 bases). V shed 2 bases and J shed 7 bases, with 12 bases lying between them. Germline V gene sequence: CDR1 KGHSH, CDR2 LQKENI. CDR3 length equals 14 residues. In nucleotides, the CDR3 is TGTGCCAGCTCACCAGCGGGGGGAGGCCAGCCCCAGCATTTT. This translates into CASSPAGGGQPQHF.

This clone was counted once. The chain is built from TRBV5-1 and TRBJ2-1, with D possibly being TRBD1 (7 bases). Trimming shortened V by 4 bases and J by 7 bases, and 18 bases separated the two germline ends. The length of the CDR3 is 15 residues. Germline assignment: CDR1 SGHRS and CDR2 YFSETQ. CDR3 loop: CASSGGTVLPNEQFF. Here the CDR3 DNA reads TGCGCCAGCAGCGGGGGGACAGTCCTCCCGAATGAGCAGTTCTTC.

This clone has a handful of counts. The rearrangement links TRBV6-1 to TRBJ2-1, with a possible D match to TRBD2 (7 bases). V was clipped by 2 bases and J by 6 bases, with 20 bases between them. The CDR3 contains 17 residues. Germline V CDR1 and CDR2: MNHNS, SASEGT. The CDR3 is CASSEFLGGDNSNEQFF. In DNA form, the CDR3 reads TGTGCCAGCAGTGAATTCTTAGGGGGGGATAATAGCAATGAGCAGTTCTTC.

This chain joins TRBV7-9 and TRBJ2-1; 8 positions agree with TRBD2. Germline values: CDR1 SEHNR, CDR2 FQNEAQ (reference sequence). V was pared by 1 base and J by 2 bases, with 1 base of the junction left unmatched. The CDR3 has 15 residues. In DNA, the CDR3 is TGTGCCAGCAGCTTAGGCGGGGGGACCTACAATGAGCAGTTCTTC. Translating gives CASSLGGGTYNEQFF.

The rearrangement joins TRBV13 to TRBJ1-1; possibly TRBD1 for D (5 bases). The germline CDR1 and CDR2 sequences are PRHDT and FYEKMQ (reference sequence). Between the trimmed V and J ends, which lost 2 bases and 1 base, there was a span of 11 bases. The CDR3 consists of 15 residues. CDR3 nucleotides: TGTGCCAGCAGCTTAACCCTCGACAGGAACACTGAAGCTTTCTTT. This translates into CASSLTLDRNTEAFF. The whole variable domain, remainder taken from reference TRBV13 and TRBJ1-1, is AAGVIQSPRHLIKEKRETATLKCYPIPRHDTVYWYQQGPGQDPQFLISFYEKMQSDKGSIPDRFSAQQFSDYHSELNMSSLELGDSALYFCASSLTLDRNTEAFFGQGTRLTVV.

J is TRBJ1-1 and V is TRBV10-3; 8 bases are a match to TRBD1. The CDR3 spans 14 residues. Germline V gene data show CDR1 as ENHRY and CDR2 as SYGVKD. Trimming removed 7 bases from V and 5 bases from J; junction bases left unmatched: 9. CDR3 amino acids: CAITTGVERTEAFF. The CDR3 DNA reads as TGTGCCATCACGACAGGGGTCGAAAGAACTGAAGCTTTCTTT.

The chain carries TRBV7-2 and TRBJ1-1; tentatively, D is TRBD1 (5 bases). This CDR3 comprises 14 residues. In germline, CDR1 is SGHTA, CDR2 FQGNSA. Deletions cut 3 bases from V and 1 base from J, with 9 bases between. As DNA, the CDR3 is TGTGCCAGCAGCTTTAGGACACCGAACACTGAAGCTTTCTTT. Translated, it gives CASSFRTPNTEAFF.

The CDR3 DNA sequence: TGCGCCAGCAGCGTACAGGGCACAGATACGCAGTATTTT. Amino acids: CASSVQGTDTQYF. V usage is TRBV5-1 and J usage is TRBJ2-3, with D possibly being TRBD1 (5 bases). This CDR3 region has 13 residues. Trimming stripped 4 bases from V and 1 base from J, with 7 bases between. Germline values: CDR1 SGHRS, CDR2 YFSETQ. Full variable domain (rest looked up from reference TRBV5-1 and TRBJ2-3): KAGVTQTPRYLIKTRGQQVTLSCSPISGHRSVSWYQQTPGQGLQFLFEYFSETQRNKGNFPGRFSGRQFSNSRSEMNVSTLELGDSALYLCASSVQGTDTQYFGPGTRLTVL.

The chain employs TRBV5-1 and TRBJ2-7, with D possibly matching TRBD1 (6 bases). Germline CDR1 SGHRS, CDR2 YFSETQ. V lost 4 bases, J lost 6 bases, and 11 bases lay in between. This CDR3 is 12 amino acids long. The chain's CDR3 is CASSQTGPEQYF. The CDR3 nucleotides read TGCGCCAGCAGCCAAACAGGGCCCGAGCAGTACTTC.

CDR3 nucleotide sequence: TGTGCCACCAAAGGCTGGGAGGACTATGGCTACACCTTC. Protein product: CATKGWEDYGYTF. The V gene is TRBV19, the J gene TRBJ1-2; D is unclear. Trimming shortened V by 10 bases and J by 3 bases, and 15 bases separated the two germline ends. This CDR3 is 13 amino acids long. Germline CDR1 reads LNHDA; CDR2 reads SQIVND (reference sequence).